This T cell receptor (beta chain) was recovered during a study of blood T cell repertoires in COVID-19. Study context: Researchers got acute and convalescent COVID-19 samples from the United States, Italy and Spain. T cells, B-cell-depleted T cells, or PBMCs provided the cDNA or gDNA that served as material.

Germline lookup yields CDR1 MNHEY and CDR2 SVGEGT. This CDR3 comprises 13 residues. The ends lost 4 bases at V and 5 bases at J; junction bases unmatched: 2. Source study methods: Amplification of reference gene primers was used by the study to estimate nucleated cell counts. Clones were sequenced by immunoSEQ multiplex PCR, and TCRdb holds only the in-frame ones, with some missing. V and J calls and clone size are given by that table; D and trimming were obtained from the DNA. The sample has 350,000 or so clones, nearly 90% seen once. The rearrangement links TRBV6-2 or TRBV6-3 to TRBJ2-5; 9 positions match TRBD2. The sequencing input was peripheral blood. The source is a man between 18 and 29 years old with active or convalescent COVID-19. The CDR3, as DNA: TGTGCCAGCAGTTGGAGCGGGGGGGAGACCCAGTACTTC. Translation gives CASSWSGGETQYF.